A single sample is the source of the 4 T cell receptor beta chains below, sequenced in a study of CD8 T cells in Susac syndrome. Random-hexamer reverse transcription was applied to roughly 0.45 to 1 ug RNA. TCRdb processed the immunoSEQ multiplex PCR reads anew with MiXCR; each CDR3 protein has one entry. Here the sample spans over 80,000 distinct CDR3 sequences, about 93% being singletons. Sequencing was carried out using CD8+ T cells from PBMCs. The receptor source for this set is a human donor with Susac syndrome.

This chain connects TRBV12-3 or TRBV12-4 to TRBJ1-5; tentative D call: TRBD1 (5 bases). The CDR3 is made up of 14 amino acids. V was pared by 3 bases and J by 7 bases, with 13 bases between. The CDR3 DNA reads TGTGCCAGCAGTTTGGCCCAGGGACGCCAGCCCCAGCATTTT. Amino acids: CASSLAQGRQPQHF.

This clonotype was detected only once. The chain couples TRBV7-2 to TRBJ1-2; 9 bases match TRBD1. The length of the CDR3 is 14 residues. V shed 5 bases, J shed 6 bases, and the junction held 7 bases outside the gene matches. Germline V gene data show CDR1 as SGHTA and CDR2 as FQGNSA. CDR3 coding DNA: TGTGCCAGCAGCCCAGGGGACAGGGAAGATGGCTACACCTTC. Translation gives CASSPGDREDGYTF.

The chain links TRBV30 to TRBJ2-1; 8 bases fit TRBD2. The CDR3 extends over 15 amino acids. Germline values: CDR1 GTSNPN, CDR2 SVGIG (reference sequence). With V trimmed by 3 bases and J by 5 bases, 9 bases remained unmatched. The CDR3 loop reads CAWSDGSGGNNEQFF. DNA for the CDR3: TGTGCCTGGAGCGATGGGTCGGGAGGGAACAATGAGCAGTTCTTC.

The rearrangement joins TRBV14 to TRBJ2-2; D is ambiguous. The ends were cut back, 5 bases at V and 4 bases at J, with 17 bases in the middle. The CDR3 is 16 residues long. The germline CDR1 and CDR2 sequences are SGHDN and FVKESK. In DNA form, the CDR3 reads TGTGCCAGCAGCGAAGGATATTGGGGATCCACCGGGGAGCTGTTTTTT. Amino acids: CASSEGYWGSTGELFF.